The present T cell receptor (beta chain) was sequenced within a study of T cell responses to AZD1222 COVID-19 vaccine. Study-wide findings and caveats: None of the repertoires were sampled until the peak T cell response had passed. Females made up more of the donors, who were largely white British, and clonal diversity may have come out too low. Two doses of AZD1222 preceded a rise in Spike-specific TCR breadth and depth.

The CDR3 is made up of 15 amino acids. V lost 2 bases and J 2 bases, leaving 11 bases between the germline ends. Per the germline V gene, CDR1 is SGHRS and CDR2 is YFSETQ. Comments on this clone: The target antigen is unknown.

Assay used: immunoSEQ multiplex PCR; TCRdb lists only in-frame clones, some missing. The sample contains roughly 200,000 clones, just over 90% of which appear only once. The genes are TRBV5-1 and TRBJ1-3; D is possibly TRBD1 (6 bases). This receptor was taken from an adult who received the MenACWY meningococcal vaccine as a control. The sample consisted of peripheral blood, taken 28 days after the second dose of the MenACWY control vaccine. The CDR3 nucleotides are TGCGCCAGCAGCTTACAACAGGGCCCTGGAAACACCATATATTTT. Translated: CASSLQQGPGNTIYF.